Included here is one T cell receptor beta chain sequence, with context. As yet, its antigen is unknown. The data stem from a study of a mutant IDH1 vaccine in newly diagnosed glioma. Time point noted: week 23, last vaccination. Doses consisted of 300 ug of mutant IDH1 20-mer peptide each, paired with topical imiquimod. The length of the CDR3 is 13 residues. Germline lookup yields CDR1 GTSNPN and CDR2 SVGIG (reference sequence). Some clones are missing from TCRdb's copy, which holds only in-frame ones; the method was immunoSEQ multiplex PCR. The top ten hold about 5.5% of the sample, which has tens of thousands of clones, roughly 80% seen once.

J is TRBJ2-5 and V is TRBV30; D unclear. The end of the DNA aligns better with TRBJ2-7, so the J call may be wrong. The sample consisted of PBMCs, taken from a glioma patient whose treatment included an IDH1 peptide vaccine. The receptor's source is a man aged 35-49 years with glioma. Written as DNA, the CDR3 is TGTGCCTTTACCAAGGTGAGCTCCTACGAGCAGTACTTC. Amino acid sequence: CAFTKVSSYEQYF.